Described below is a single TCR beta chain sequence and its context. Its target is unknown. The data are from a study of T cell responses to AZD1222 COVID-19 vaccine. With 4 bases clipped from V and 5 bases from J, the junction kept 13 bases outside the gene matches. The germline V gene has CDR1 MDHEN and CDR2 SYDVKM. The CDR3 consists of 17 residues. Generated by immunoSEQ multiplex PCR, the TCRdb table keeps only in-frame clones and is missing some. The repertoire holds approximately 140,000 clones, roughly 93% seen once, with 0.91% in the top ten. The study's findings and limits: In a largely white British group with more females than males, clonal diversity was possibly underestimated. Mapped onto spike, vaccine-associated CD4 TCRs spanned it and were dominant at 160-218 and 743-854. Nearly half of spike-specific TCRs reportedly target variant regions that are unmutated in the B.1.351 and B.1.1.7 variants.

V and J are TRBV28 and TRBJ2-2; 7 nucleotides align to TRBD1. The sequencing used peripheral blood, collected on day 0 of MenACWY control vaccination. The source is an adult in good health. CDR3 region: CASSWGSGTAKTGELFF. DNA of the CDR3: TGTGCCAGCAGTTGGGGGTCCGGGACAGCTAAAACCGGGGAGCTGTTTTTT.